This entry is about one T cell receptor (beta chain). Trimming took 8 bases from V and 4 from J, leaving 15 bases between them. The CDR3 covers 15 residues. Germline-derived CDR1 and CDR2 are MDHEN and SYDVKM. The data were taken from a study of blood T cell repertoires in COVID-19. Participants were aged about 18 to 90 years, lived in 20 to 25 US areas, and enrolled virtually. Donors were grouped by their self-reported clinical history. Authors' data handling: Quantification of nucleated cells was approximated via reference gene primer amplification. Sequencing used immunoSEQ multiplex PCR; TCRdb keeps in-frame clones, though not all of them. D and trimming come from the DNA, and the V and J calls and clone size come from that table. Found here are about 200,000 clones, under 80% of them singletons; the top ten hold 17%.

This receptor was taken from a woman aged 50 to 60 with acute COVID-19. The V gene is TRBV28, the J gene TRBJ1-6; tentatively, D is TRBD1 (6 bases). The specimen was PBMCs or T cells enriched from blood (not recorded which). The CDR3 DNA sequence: TGTGCCAGCGGGACGGGACATACGTATAATTCACCCCTCCACTTT. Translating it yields CASGTGHTYNSPLHF.